The 3 T cell receptor beta chains below all came from one sample that was sequenced in a study of cytomegalovirus exposure and HLA in healthy donors (TCRdb year 2017). The library relied on the immunoSEQ multiplex PCR assay. For the multiplex PCR, a mixture combining 60 forward primers for TCR Vbeta segments and 13 reverse primers for TCR Jbeta segments was used. TCRdb re-hosts the immuneACCESS table, in-frame sequences only. Its copies lack some clones; in the studies checked, an unresolved V gene accounts for under half of them, and the cause for the rest is not known. The sample table lists 100,000 or so clones, about four fifths of them with a count of one. Less than 2% of the sample belongs to the ten largest clones. The sample comprised PBMCs. Receptors originate from a woman aged 40 to 55 in good health and CMV-seronegative.

This clone has a handful of counts. Other DNA sequences in the same sample also yield this CDR3. The J gene is TRBJ2-5, the V gene TRBV18; D might be TRBD1 (5 bases). This CDR3 comprises 13 residues. The germline V gene encodes CDR1 KGHSH and CDR2 LQKENI. V was clipped by 3 bases and J by 4 bases, with 9 bases between them. As DNA, the CDR3 is TGTGCCAGCTCACCCTCAGGGTTAGAGACCCAGTACTTC. Its protein product is CASSPSGLETQYF. Full variable domain (rest looked up from reference TRBV18 and TRBJ2-5): NAGVMQNPRHLVRRRGQEARLRCSPMKGHSHVYWYRQLPEEGLKFMVYLQKENIIDESGMPKERFSAEFPKEGPSILRIQQVVRGDSAAYFCASSPSGLETQYFGPGTRLLVL.

The rearrangement joins TRBV12-5 to TRBJ2-7; 9 bases are a match to TRBD1. Germline values: CDR1 LGHNT, CDR2 FRNRAP. The trim removed 3 bases at V and 2 bases at J, leaving 8 bases unmatched. This CDR3 contains 16 residues. The CDR3 DNA follows: TGTGCTAGTGGTTTCTTTTTAACAGGGGGCCCCTACGAGCAGTACTTC. Its translation is CASGFFLTGGPYEQYF. Full variable domain (missing parts from reference TRBV12-5 and TRBJ2-7): DARVTQTPRHKVTEMGQEVTMRCQPILGHNTVFWYRQTMMQGLELLAYFRNRAPLDDSGMPKDRFSAEMPDATLATLKIQPSEPRDSAVYFCASGFFLTGGPYEQYFGPGTRLTVT.

This clone was observed a single time. The gene calls are TRBV4-1 and TRBJ1-5; weak D call: TRBD1 (6 bases). The CDR3 contains 17 residues. Germline CDR1 reads MGHRA; CDR2 reads YSYEKL. The V gene lost 0 bases and the J gene lost 2 bases, with 14 bases spanning the gap. CDR3 DNA sequence: TGCGCCAGCAGCCAAGATTCATCCAGGGGAGGCAATCAGCCCCAGCATTTT. It encodes CASSQDSSRGGNQPQHF.